The 4 T cell receptor beta chains below come from one sample, sequenced in a study of CD8 T cells in Susac syndrome. With random hexamers, roughly 0.45 to 1 ug RNA was reverse transcribed. TCRdb reanalysed the immunoSEQ multiplex PCR reads using MiXCR and keeps one entry per CDR3 protein. The sample has 150,000 to 200,000 distinct CDR3 sequences, just over 90% seen once; the top ten hold about 0.14%. Sequenced input: CD4+ T cells from PBMCs. Receptor source: a human donor in good health.

The chain links TRBV14 to TRBJ2-5, with no clear D. This CDR3 is built from 13 residues. Germline V lookup: CDR1 SGHDN, CDR2 FVKESK. Trimming left V 4 bases short and J 7 bases short, with 13 bases between. As DNA, the CDR3 is TGTGCCAGCAGCCTGGGCCTTCAATTGACCCAGTACTTC. Protein sequence: CASSLGLQLTQYF.

This clonotype was observed a few times. The V gene is TRBV5-1, the J gene TRBJ2-6; 7 positions match TRBD2. J gave up 1 base and V 4 bases, and 2 bases lay outside the gene matches. This CDR3 is built from 15 residues. The germline gives CDR1 SGHRS, CDR2 YFSETQ. CDR3 sequence: CASSRTSSGANVLTF. The DNA for the CDR3 is TGCGCCAGCAGCCGGACTAGTTCTGGGGCCAACGTCCTGACTTTC.

The chain uses TRBV6-2 or TRBV6-3 and TRBJ1-5, with a possible D match to TRBD1 (5 bases). V was clipped by 2 bases and J by 2 bases, with 10 bases between them. CDR1 and CDR2 from the germline V gene are MNHEY and SVGEGT. This CDR3 has 15 residues. The CDR3 sequence: CASSYGQGGNQPQHF. In DNA form, the CDR3 reads TGTGCCAGCAGTTACGGGCAGGGTGGCAATCAGCCCCAGCATTTT.

The genes are TRBV19 and TRBJ1-1, with unresolved D. V lost 4 bases to trimming and J lost 1 base, with 10 bases between them. The length of the CDR3 is 14 residues. Germline CDR1 and CDR2: LNHDA and SQIVND (reference sequence). Written as DNA, the CDR3 is TGTGCCAGTAGTAAGAAAACTGCGAACACTGAAGCTTTCTTT. Encoded protein: CASSKKTANTEAFF.